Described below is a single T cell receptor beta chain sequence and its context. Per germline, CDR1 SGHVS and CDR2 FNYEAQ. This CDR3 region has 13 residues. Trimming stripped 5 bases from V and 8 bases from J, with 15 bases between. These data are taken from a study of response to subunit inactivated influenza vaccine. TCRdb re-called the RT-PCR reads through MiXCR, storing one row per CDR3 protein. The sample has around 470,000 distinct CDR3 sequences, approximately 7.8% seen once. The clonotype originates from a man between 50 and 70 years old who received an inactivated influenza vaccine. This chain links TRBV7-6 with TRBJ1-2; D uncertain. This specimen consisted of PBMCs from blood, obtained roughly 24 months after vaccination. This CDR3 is CASSATQIGGYTF. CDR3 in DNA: TGTGCCAGCAGCGCAACACAGATCGGCGGCTACACCTTC.